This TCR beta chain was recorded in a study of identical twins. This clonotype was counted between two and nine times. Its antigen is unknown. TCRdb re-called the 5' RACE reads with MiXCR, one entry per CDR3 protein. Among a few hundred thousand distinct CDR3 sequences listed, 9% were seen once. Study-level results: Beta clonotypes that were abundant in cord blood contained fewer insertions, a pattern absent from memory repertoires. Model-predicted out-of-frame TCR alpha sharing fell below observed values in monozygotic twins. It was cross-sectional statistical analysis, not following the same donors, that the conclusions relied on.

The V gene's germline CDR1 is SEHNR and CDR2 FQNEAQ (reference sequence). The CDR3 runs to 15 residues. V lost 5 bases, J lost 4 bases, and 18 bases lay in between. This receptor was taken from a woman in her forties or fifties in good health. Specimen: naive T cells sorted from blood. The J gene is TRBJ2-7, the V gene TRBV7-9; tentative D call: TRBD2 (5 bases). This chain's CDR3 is CASSRGPNPPYEQYV. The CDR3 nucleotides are TGTGCCAGCAGCCGGGGTCCAAACCCCCCGTACGAGCAGTACGTC.